The 29 T cell receptor beta chains below were found in one sample sequenced in a study of blood T cells in healthy people across ages. Primers used in a second PCR of roughly 7 to 12 cycles were a sample-barcoded 5' primer and a J-beta primer mix. A single record per CDR3 protein comes from TCRdb applying MiXCR to the 5' RACE reads. Seen here are approximately 880,000 distinct CDR3 sequences, about 48% observed once, and the top ten hold roughly 13%. Specimen: blood. The receptors here all came from a man aged 30-40 years in good health.

This clonotype turned up a few times. J is TRBJ1-1 and V is TRBV7-9; D call uncertain. V was pared by 3 bases and J by 0 bases, with 11 bases between. In germline, CDR1 is SEHNR, CDR2 FQNEAQ (reference sequence). The CDR3 runs 15 residues. This CDR3 is CASSLGGVMNTEAFF. The CDR3 DNA follows: TGTGCCAGCAGCTTGGGCGGGGTGATGAACACTGAAGCTTTCTTT. Using reference TRBV7-9 and TRBJ1-1 for the parts outside the CDR3, the full variable domain is DTGVSQNPRHKITKRGQNVTFRCDPISEHNRLYWYRQTLGQGPEFLTYFQNEAQLEKSRLLSDRFSAERPKGSFSTLEIQRTEQGDSAMYLCASSLGGVMNTEAFFGQGTRLTVV.

This clonotype was found once. The rearrangement uses TRBV4-3 and TRBJ1-6; possibly TRBD1 for D (5 bases). Looked up from germline, CDR1 is LGHNA and CDR2 is YSLEER. Trimming removed 1 base at V and 3 bases at J, with 13 bases between. The CDR3 has 17 residues. CDR3 protein: CASSQGRDVSYNSPLHF. CDR3 nucleotides: TGCGCCAGCAGCCAAGGCAGGGATGTGAGCTATAATTCACCCCTCCACTTT.

This chain joins TRBV2 and TRBJ2-7; D assignment may be TRBD1 or TRBD2 (5 bases each). Trimming stripped 7 bases from V and 6 bases from J, with 16 bases between. The CDR3 loop spans 13 amino acids. The germline gives CDR1 SNHLY, CDR2 FYNNEI. The CDR3 here is CASIEGPPAEQYF. The CDR3 coding sequence is TGTGCCAGCATAGAGGGGCCTCCAGCCGAGCAGTACTTC.

This clonotype was seen a few times. V gene TRBV7-9 combines with J gene TRBJ2-1, with TRBD2 matching 9 bases. This CDR3 spans 16 amino acids. V shed 5 bases, J shed 3 bases, and the junction held 8 bases outside the gene matches. Germline V gene data show CDR1 as SEHNR and CDR2 as FQNEAQ (reference sequence). CDR3: CASSTSRRGGYNEQFF. DNA for the CDR3: TGTGCCAGCAGCACTAGCCGGCGGGGGGGCTACAATGAGCAGTTCTTC.

The J gene is TRBJ2-1, the V gene TRBV12-3 or TRBV12-4, with D maybe TRBD2 (5 bases). V lost 1 base and J lost 9, with 13 bases in between. The CDR3 loop spans 14 amino acids. CDR3 region: CASSLGAGLREQFF. The CDR3 DNA sequence: TGTGCCAGCAGTTTAGGGGCGGGTCTGCGTGAGCAGTTCTTC.

The V gene is TRBV7-2, the J gene TRBJ2-3; TRBD2 aligns across 8 bases. Per germline, CDR1 SGHTA and CDR2 FQGNSA. After removal of 5 bases from V and 3 bases from J, the junction contained 10 bases not matched to a gene. The CDR3 spans 16 residues. CDR3: CASSPTAGATTDTQYF. The CDR3 DNA follows: TGTGCCAGCAGCCCAACAGCGGGAGCGACAACAGATACGCAGTATTTT.

This clonotype was found a few times. J is TRBJ2-2 and V is TRBV3-1; 7 bases match TRBD1. Germline CDR1 LGHDT, CDR2 YNNKEL (reference sequence). V lost 3 bases to trimming and J lost 6 bases; unmatched junction nucleotides: 1. The CDR3 length is 13 residues. Here the CDR3 DNA reads TGTGCCAGCAGCCAGACAGGGTCCGGGGAGCTGTTTTTT. It translates to CASSQTGSGELFF.

This chain uses TRBV12-5 with TRBJ1-1, with 9 positions matching TRBD1. V was clipped by 7 bases and J by 4 bases; unmatched bases: 4. Germline V gene lookup returns CDR1 LGHNT and CDR2 FRNRAP. The CDR3 is made up of 13 amino acids. The CDR3, as DNA: TGTGCTAGTGCGGGACAGGGCGGCACTGAAGCTTTCTTT. Its protein is CASAGQGGTEAFF.

The genes are TRBV11-2 and TRBJ2-3, with 9 bases lining up with TRBD2. CDR3 length: 13 amino acids. Losses at the gene ends were 10 bases for V and 3 bases for J; bases not matched to a gene: 5. Germline loops: CDR1 SGHAT, CDR2 FQNNGV. The CDR3 here is CATRTSETDTQYF. Written as DNA, the CDR3 is TGTGCCACCCGGACTAGCGAGACAGATACGCAGTATTTT.

The rearrangement links TRBV6-2 or TRBV6-3 to TRBJ2-3; 12 bases line up with TRBD2. CDR3 length: 19 amino acids. V dropped 0 bases and J dropped 0; count of bases not matched to a gene: 7. Germline assignment: CDR1 MNHEY and CDR2 SVGEGT. The CDR3 DNA reads as TGTGCCAGCAGTTACTCGCCTACTAGCGGGGGGCCTAGCACAGATACGCAGTATTTT. Its translation: CASSYSPTSGGPSTDTQYF.

The chain couples TRBV20-1 to TRBJ1-2, with D unclear. The CDR3 is 13 amino acids. CDR1 is DFQATT and CDR2 is SNEGSKA in the germline V gene (reference sequence). The V gene lost 1 base and the J gene lost 2 bases, with 8 bases spanning the gap. The CDR3 reads CSARVELNYGYTF. The CDR3 coding sequence is TGCAGTGCTAGAGTAGAGTTGAACTATGGCTACACCTTC.

A single count supports this clonotype. This chain joins TRBV7-9 and TRBJ1-1; a weak D match, TRBD1 (5 bases). The CDR3 has 15 residues. V lost 3 bases to trimming and J lost 4 bases, with 15 bases between them. CDR1 is SEHNR and CDR2 is FQNEAQ in the germline V gene (reference sequence). CDR3 region: CASSLLSGGSTEAFF. The CDR3 nucleotides read TGTGCCAGCAGCTTGTTGAGTGGGGGGTCCACTGAAGCTTTCTTT.

The CDR3 sequence is CSVESGGSVDEQYF. In DNA, the CDR3 is TGCAGCGTTGAGTCGGGGGGCTCCGTGGACGAGCAGTACTTC. The genes are TRBV29-1 and TRBJ2-7; perhaps TRBD2 as D (7 bases). Trimming pared 3 bases from V and 5 bases from J, leaving 17 bases between. Germline values: CDR1 SQVTM, CDR2 ANQGSEA. CDR3 size: 14 residues.

This chain joins TRBV3-1 and TRBJ2-3; D is uncertain. This CDR3 is 15 amino acids long. Germline lookup yields CDR1 LGHDT and CDR2 YNNKEL (reference sequence). Trimming removed 4 bases from V and 3 bases from J, with 14 bases in between. CDR3 residues: CASSPTYSVTDTQYF. The CDR3 DNA sequence: TGTGCCAGCAGCCCTACCTATTCAGTTACAGATACGCAGTATTTT.

This chain connects TRBV5-6 to TRBJ1-2; 7 bases agree with TRBD1. The CDR3 is made up of 16 amino acids. The trim removed 0 bases at V and 3 bases at J, leaving 8 bases unmatched. Looked up from germline, CDR1 is SGHDT and CDR2 is YYEEEE. The CDR3 sequence: CASSLGQGDLDYGYTF. The CDR3 coding sequence is TGTGCCAGCAGCTTGGGACAGGGCGACCTCGACTATGGCTACACCTTC.

This clonotype was picked up a small number of times. The chain uses TRBV7-2 and TRBJ2-7; tentatively, D is TRBD2 (5 bases). This CDR3 contains 14 residues. CDR1 is SGHTA, CDR2 FQGNSA, per germline. V was pared by 1 base and J by 1 base, with 8 bases between. The CDR3 here is CASSLEGESYEQYF. As DNA, the CDR3 is TGTGCCAGCAGCTTAGAGGGAGAGTCCTACGAGCAGTACTTC.

The rearrangement links TRBV28 to TRBJ1-2; TRBD1 agrees at 7 bases. The CDR3 has 14 amino acids. The trim removed 5 bases at V and 1 base at J, leaving 4 bases unmatched. The germline V gene has CDR1 MDHEN and CDR2 SYDVKM. The CDR3 here is CASSGTAHNYGYTF. The DNA for the CDR3 is TGTGCCAGCAGTGGGACAGCGCATAACTATGGCTACACCTTC.

This sequence joins TRBV27 and TRBJ1-1; D is undetermined. CDR3 length: 14 amino acids. In germline, CDR1 is MNHEY, CDR2 SMNVEV (reference sequence). The V and J ends lost 6 bases and 5 bases respectively, with 16 bases between them. CDR3 sequence (DNA): TGTGCCAGCAGGCCGGACGGATTGTTAACTGAAGCTTTCTTT. It translates to CASRPDGLLTEAFF.

The chain joins TRBV2 to TRBJ1-6, with 11 bases that match TRBD1. The CDR3 is 15 residues long. Germline assignment: CDR1 SNHLY and CDR2 FYNNEI. V dropped 7 bases and J dropped 7; count of bases not matched to a gene: 6. CDR3 region: CASIYRTGGNSPLHF. The CDR3 bases are TGTGCCAGCATCTATCGGACAGGGGGCAATTCACCCCTCCACTTT.

The chain is built from TRBV6-6 and TRBJ1-2; 7 bases are a match to TRBD1. The CDR3 extends over 14 amino acids. CDR1 is MNHNY, CDR2 SVGAGI, per germline (reference sequence). The V and J ends lost 6 bases and 7 bases, in that order; junction bases with no gene match: 11. As DNA, the CDR3 is TGTGCCAGCAGGTCAGCCCAGGGGGAATGTGGCTACACCTTC. Its translation is CASRSAQGECGYTF.

V and J are TRBV7-2 and TRBJ2-5; 8 bases fit TRBD2. Trimming cost V 5 bases and J 5 bases; bases outside gene matches: 10. The CDR3 is 15 amino acids. The germline gives CDR1 SGHTA, CDR2 FQGNSA. CDR3: CASSQAGLGWETQYF. Written as DNA, the CDR3 is TGTGCCAGCAGCCAGGCGGGACTAGGGTGGGAGACCCAGTACTTC.

V usage is TRBV7-2 and J usage is TRBJ2-7; 8 bases align to TRBD1. The CDR3 loop spans 15 amino acids. The V gene end was trimmed by 1 base and the J gene end by 4 bases; junction bases not matched to a gene: 6. Germline CDR1 is SGHTA and CDR2 is FQGNSA. CDR3 sequence: CASSLGNRGKYEQYF. In nucleotides, the CDR3 is TGTGCCAGCAGCTTAGGGAACAGGGGGAAGTACGAGCAGTACTTC.

Comments on this clonotype: An end of the junction does not agree with germline; a read error may underlie this. The chain is built from TRBV12-3 or TRBV12-4 and TRBJ1-2, with TRBD1 matching 7 bases. CDR3 length equals 14 residues. CDR3 in amino acids: CAGSPGQPRDGYTF. CDR3 DNA: TGTGCCGGCAGTCCGGGACAGCCCAGAGATGGCTACACCTTC.

The chain links TRBV13 to TRBJ2-5, with 9 positions matching TRBD2. From germline, CDR1 is PRHDT and CDR2 FYEKMQ (reference sequence). CDR3 size: 14 residues. V shed 5 bases, J shed 6 bases, and the junction held 7 bases outside the gene matches. In DNA form, the CDR3 reads TGTGCCAGCAGCCCTCGGACTAGCGAAAAGACCCAGTACTTC. Amino acid sequence: CASSPRTSEKTQYF.

The sample holds one count of this clonotype. The V call is TRBV28, the J call TRBJ2-5, with D tentatively TRBD1 (6 bases). Germline V CDR1 and CDR2: MDHEN, SYDVKM. The CDR3 sequence is 16 residues long. Trimming shortened V by 5 bases and J by 5 bases, and 21 bases separated the two germline ends. The CDR3 DNA reads as TGTGCCAGCAGTCCCCTGGGGGCGGAGAGTTTTGAGACCCAGTACTTC. Translation: CASSPLGAESFETQYF.

This clonotype was counted between two and nine times. J is TRBJ1-1 and V is TRBV5-1; a weak D match, TRBD1 (6 bases). Germline V lookup: CDR1 SGHRS, CDR2 YFSETQ. The V end lost 0 bases, the J end lost 1 base, and 13 bases lay between the germline ends. The CDR3 has 16 residues. The CDR3 region has the DNA TGCGCCAGCAGCTTGGCCCCAGGGGTCTCGAACACTGAAGCTTTCTTT. It encodes CASSLAPGVSNTEAFF.

V is TRBV18 and J is TRBJ2-1, with TRBD2 matching 14 bases. Germline V lookup: CDR1 KGHSH, CDR2 LQKENI. The CDR3 is 17 residues long. Trimming cost V 2 bases and J 7 bases; bases outside gene matches: 7. This CDR3 is CASSPRTSGGFGNEQFF. The CDR3 DNA sequence: TGTGCCAGCTCACCAAGGACTAGCGGGGGGTTCGGAAATGAGCAGTTCTTC. The variable domain in full, with the rest retrieved from reference TRBV18 and TRBJ2-1, is NAGVMQNPRHLVRRRGQEARLRCSPMKGHSHVYWYRQLPEEGLKFMVYLQKENIIDESGMPKERFSAEFPKEGPSILRIQQVVRGDSAAYFCASSPRTSGGFGNEQFFGPGTRLTVL.

The gene calls are TRBV3-1 and TRBJ1-6; D uncertain. Trimming removed 4 bases from V and 7 bases from J, with 11 bases in between. CDR3 length: 14 residues. Germline CDR1 LGHDT, CDR2 YNNKEL (reference sequence). The CDR3 DNA follows: TGTGCCAGCAGCCGGGAGGTAAAAAATTCACCCCTCCACTTT. It is translated as CASSREVKNSPLHF.

V is TRBV10-3 and J is TRBJ2-4, with TRBD1 as a possible D gene (6 bases). The tail of the sequence fits TRBJ2-7 better, so the J call may be wrong. The CDR3 is 14 amino acids. Germline values: CDR1 ENHRY, CDR2 SYGVKD. The CDR3 is CAIRAQGNRDEQYF. The CDR3, as DNA: TGTGCCATTAGGGCCCAGGGCAACAGGGACGAGCAGTACTTC.